This T cell receptor beta chain was sequenced for a study of cytomegalovirus exposure and HLA in healthy donors. A multiplex PCR was run with 60 Vbeta primers and 13 Jbeta primers. TCRdb keeps only in-frame clones here, not all; method: immunoSEQ multiplex PCR. The top ten hold about 6.9% of the sample, which has roughly 80,000 clones, about 68% seen once. Regarding the study as a whole: In an earlier analysis, most TCR beta V segments were productive about 87% or about 30% of the time. V- and J-gene trimming of TCR beta was linked (in a later analysis) to a missense DCLRE1C variant. Certain sequence variants were highly shared and formed a cluster, and this cluster was likely a sequencing artifact.

Concerning this clone itself: No antigen is known for it.

The CDR3 sequence is 16 residues long. The J segment lost 1 base and the V segment lost 8 bases, leaving 5 bases of the junction unmatched. In germline, CDR1 is MNHEY, CDR2 SMNVEV (reference sequence). The sequenced sample consisted of PBMCs. This clonotype was obtained from a woman between 50 and 59 years old in good health and CMV-seropositive. The chain has TRBV27 and TRBJ2-5; TRBD2 matches at 15 bases. CDR3 DNA sequence: TGTGCCAGCTCGGGACTAGCGGGGGGTTTCCAAGAGACCCAGTACTTC. Translated: CASSGLAGGFQETQYF.